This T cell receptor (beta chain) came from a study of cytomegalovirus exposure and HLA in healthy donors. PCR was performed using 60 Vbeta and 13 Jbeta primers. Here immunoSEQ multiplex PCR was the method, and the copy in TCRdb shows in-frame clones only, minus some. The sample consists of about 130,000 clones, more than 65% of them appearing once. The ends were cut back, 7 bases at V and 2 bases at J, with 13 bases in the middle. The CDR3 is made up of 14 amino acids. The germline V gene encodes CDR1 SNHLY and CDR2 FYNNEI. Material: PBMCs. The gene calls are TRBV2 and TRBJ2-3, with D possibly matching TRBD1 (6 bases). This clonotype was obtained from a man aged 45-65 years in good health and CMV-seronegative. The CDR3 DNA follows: TGTGCCAGCACCCACAGGGTCCCCACAGATACGCAGTATTTT. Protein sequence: CASTHRVPTDTQYF.